Listed below are T cell receptor beta chains from one sample, sequenced in a study of blood T cell repertoires in COVID-19. This table comes from immunoSEQ multiplex PCR, and its TCRdb copy is limited to in-frame clones, with some not included. Of around 130,000 clones listed, roughly 85% are singletons. The sequenced sample was peripheral blood. Every receptor here comes from a human donor in a cohort sampled during active COVID-19. Both conserved end residues are part of each CDR3. A D gene is named only where the DNA matches it firmly. Clone size, where shown, is once, few, many, or a class for clones that have expanded.

D,size,J,V,DNA,CDR3
NA,NA,TRBJ2-3,TRBV24-1,TGTGCCACCTCGGACATCACAGATACGCAGTATTTT,CATSDITDTQYF
NA,NA,TRBJ1-1,TRBV5-4,TGTGCCAGCAGCTTCACCGGGAGGCCCACTGAAGCTTTCTTT,CASSFTGRPTEAFF
TRBD1,many,TRBJ1-2,TRBV28,TGTGCCAGCAGTTCGGTGGAGGGGGCTTGGTCCCCCTATGGCTACACCTTC,CASSSVEGAWSPYGYTF
TRBD1,NA,TRBJ2-7,TRBV12-3/TRBV12-4,TGTGCCAGCAGCCGCCATACAGGGGCGGAACAGTACTTC,CASSRHTGAEQYF
NA,NA,TRBJ1-1,TRBV6-5,TGTGCCAGCAGTTCCCCGAAGGGAGACCACACTGAAGCTTTCTTT,CASSSPKGDHTEAFF
TRBD1,few,TRBJ2-7,TRBV5-1,TGCGCCAGCAGCCGCGACAGGGCCGGCCACGAGCAGTACTTC,CASSRDRAGHEQYF
NA,NA,TRBJ2-2,TRBV11-2,TGTGCCAGCAGCTTAGTCTCAGGGGCCGGGGAGCTGTTTTTT,CASSLVSGAGELFF
TRBD2,NA,TRBJ2-5,TRBV5-1,TGCGCCAGCAGCTACGGGAGGGGAGAGACCCAGTACTTC,CASSYGRGETQYF
NA,NA,TRBJ2-5,TRBV7-6,TGTGCCAGCAGCAGCTTGAAAGCGGAGACCCAGTACTTC,CASSSLKAETQYF
NA,NA,TRBJ1-2,TRBV19,TGTGCCAGTAGTAGGACACGGCATGGCTACACCTTC,CASSRTRHGYTF